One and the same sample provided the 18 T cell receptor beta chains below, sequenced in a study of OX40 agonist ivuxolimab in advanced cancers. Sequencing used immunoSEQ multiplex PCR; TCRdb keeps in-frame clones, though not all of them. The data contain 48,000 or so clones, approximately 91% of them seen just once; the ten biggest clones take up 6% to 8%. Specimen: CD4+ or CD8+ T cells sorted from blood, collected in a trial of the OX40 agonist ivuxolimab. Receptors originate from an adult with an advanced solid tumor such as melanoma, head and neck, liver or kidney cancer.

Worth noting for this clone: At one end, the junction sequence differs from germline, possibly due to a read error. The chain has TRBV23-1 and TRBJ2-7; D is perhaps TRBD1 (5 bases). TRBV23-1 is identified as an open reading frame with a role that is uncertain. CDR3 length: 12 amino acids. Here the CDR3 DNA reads TGCGCCAGCAGTCAATCAGGCAGGGCCCTACGTTTC. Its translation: CASSQSGRALRF.

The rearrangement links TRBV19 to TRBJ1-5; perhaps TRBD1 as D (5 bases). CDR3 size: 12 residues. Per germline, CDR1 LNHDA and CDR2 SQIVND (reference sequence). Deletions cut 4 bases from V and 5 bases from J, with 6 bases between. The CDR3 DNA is TGTGCCAGTAGTAGGGGGGATCAGCCCCAGCATTTT. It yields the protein CASSRGDQPQHF.

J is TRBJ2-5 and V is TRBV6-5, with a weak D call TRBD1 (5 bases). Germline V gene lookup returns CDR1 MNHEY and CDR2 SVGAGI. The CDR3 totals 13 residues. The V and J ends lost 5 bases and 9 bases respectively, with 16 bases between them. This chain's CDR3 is CASSLLQGTAQYF. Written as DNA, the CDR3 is TGTGCCAGCAGTCTCCTGCAGGGAACGGCCCAGTACTTC.

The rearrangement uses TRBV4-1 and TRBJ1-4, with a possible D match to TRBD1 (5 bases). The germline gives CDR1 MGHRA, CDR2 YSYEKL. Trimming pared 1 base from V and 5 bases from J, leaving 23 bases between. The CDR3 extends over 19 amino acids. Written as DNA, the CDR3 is TGCGCCAGCAGCCAAGTAAGGTTGGGACGGACCGAATTGAATGAAAAACTGTTTTTT. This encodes CASSQVRLGRTELNEKLFF.

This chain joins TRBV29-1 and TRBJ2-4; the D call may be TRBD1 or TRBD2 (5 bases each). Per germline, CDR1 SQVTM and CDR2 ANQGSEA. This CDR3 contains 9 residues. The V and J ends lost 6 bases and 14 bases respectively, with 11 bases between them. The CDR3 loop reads CSVGVTKYF. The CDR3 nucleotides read TGCAGCGTGGGGGTCACGAAGTACTTC. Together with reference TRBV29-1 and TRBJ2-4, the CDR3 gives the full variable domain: SAVISQKPSRDICQRGTSLTIQCQVDSQVTMMFWYRQQPGQSLTLIATANQGSEATYESGFVIDKFPISRPNLTFSTLTVSNMSPEDSSIYLCSVGVTKYFGAGTRLSVL.

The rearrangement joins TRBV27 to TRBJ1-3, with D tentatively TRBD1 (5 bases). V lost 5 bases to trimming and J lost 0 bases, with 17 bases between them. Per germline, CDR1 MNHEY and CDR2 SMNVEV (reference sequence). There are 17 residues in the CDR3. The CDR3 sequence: CASSATGLVSSGNTIYF. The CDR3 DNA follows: TGTGCCAGCAGTGCTACAGGTTTAGTCAGCTCTGGAAACACCATATATTTT.

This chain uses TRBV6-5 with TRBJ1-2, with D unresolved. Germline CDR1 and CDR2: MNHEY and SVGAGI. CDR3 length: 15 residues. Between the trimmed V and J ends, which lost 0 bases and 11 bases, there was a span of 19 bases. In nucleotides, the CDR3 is TGTGCCAGCAGTTACTCGGTCCCTCTGCTATGGGGATACACCTTC. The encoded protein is CASSYSVPLLWGYTF.

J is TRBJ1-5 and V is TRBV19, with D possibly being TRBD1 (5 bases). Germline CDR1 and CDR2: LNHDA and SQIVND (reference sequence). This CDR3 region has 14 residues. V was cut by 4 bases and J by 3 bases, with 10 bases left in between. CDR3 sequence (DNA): TGTGCCAGTAGTAGAGACAGTCTCAATCAGCCCCAGCATTTT. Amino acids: CASSRDSLNQPQHF.

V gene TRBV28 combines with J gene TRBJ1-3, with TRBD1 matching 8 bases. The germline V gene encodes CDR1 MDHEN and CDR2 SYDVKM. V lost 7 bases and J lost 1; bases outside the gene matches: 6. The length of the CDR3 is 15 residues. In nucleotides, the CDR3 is TGTGCCAGCAAGAGTACAGGGGGTTCTGGAAACACCATATATTTT. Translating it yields CASKSTGGSGNTIYF.

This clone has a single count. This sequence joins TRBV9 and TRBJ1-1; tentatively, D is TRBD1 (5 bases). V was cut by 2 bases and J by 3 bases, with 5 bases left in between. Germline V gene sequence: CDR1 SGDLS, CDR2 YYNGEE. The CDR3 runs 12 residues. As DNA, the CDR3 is TGTGCCAGCAGCGTGACAGACACTGAAGCTTTCTTT. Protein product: CASSVTDTEAFF.

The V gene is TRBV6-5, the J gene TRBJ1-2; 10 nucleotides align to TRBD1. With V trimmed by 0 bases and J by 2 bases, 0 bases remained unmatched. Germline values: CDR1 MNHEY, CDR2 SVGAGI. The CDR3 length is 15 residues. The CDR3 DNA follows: TGTGCCAGCAGTTACTCGGACAGGGGGAACTATGGCTACACCTTC. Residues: CASSYSDRGNYGYTF.

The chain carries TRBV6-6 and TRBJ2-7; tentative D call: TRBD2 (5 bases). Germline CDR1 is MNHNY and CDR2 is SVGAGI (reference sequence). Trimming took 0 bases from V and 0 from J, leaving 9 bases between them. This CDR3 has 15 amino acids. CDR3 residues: CASSYSEESSYEQYF. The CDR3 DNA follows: TGTGCCAGCAGTTACTCGGAGGAAAGCTCCTACGAGCAGTACTTC.

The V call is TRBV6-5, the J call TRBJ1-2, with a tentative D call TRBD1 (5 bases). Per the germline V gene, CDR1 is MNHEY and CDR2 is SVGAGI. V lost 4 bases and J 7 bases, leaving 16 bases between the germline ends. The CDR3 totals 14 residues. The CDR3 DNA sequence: TGTGCCAGCAGTTCCTACAAGCAGGGCTTTGGCTACACCTTC. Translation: CASSSYKQGFGYTF.

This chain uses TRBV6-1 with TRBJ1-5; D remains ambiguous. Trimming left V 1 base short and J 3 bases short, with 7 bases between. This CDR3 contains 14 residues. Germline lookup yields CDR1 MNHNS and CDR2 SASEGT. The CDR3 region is CASSEGSVNQPQHF. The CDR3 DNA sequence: TGTGCCAGCAGTGAAGGGTCAGTCAATCAGCCCCAGCATTTT.

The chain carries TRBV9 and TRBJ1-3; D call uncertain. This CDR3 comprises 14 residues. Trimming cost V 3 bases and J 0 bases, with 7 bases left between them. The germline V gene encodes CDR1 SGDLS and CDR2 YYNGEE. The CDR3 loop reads CASSEWSSGNTIYF. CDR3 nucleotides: TGTGCCAGCAGCGAATGGAGCTCTGGAAACACCATATATTTT.

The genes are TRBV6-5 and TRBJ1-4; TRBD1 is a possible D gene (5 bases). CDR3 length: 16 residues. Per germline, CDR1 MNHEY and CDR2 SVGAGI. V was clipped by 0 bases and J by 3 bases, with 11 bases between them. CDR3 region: CASSYSQGRANEKLFF. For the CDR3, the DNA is TGTGCCAGCAGTTACTCTCAGGGTAGGGCTAATGAAAAACTGTTTTTT.

CDR3 amino acids: CASMKGTLRPDTQYF. As DNA, the CDR3 is TGTGCCAGCATGAAGGGGACCCTTCGCCCAGATACGCAGTATTTT. This rearrangement joins TRBV19 to TRBJ2-3; D may match TRBD1 or TRBD2 (5 bases each). The V gene lost 9 bases and the J gene lost 4 bases, with 20 bases spanning the gap. The V gene's germline CDR1 is LNHDA and CDR2 SQIVND (reference sequence). This CDR3 is built from 15 residues.

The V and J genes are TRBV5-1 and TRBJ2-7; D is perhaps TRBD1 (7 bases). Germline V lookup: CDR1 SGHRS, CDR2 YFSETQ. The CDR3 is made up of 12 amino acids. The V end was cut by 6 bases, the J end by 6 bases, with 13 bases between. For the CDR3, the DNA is TGCGCCAGCACAGGGGGAGGCTCCGAGCAGTACTTC. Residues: CASTGGGSEQYF.